This T cell receptor (beta chain) emerged from a study of shared clonotypes between healthy human individuals. The naive CD8 fraction comprised CD45RO-negative cells positively selected for CCR7 and excluded terminally differentiated effector memory CD45RA+ cells. The run depth of the assay was deep. Per sorted-subset replicate PCR, input was around 220 ng DNA, representing roughly 30,000 T cell genomes. Here immunoSEQ multiplex PCR was the method, and the copy in TCRdb shows in-frame clones only, minus some. The repertoire holds hundreds of thousands of clones, with around 95% as singletons. Note on this clone: Its matching antigen is unknown.

Study-wide points: Non-shared clonotypes were found to have lower generation probabilities than the clonotypes that were shared by all four of the sorted-subset donors. Between a handful of donors, naive CD4 clonotypes were shared at a level of about 5%.

Germline V lookup: CDR1 SGHRS, CDR2 YFSETQ. V lost 0 bases, J lost 5 bases, and 6 bases stayed unmatched. This CDR3 is built from 15 residues. This clonotype was obtained from a woman aged 25 to 39 in good health. Sequencing was carried out using naive CD8+ T cells sorted from blood. This chain joins TRBV5-1 and TRBJ2-3; 7 nucleotides match TRBD2. The CDR3 loop is CASSLDGTTGDTQYF. CDR3 DNA: TGCGCCAGCAGCTTGGACGGGACTACTGGAGATACGCAGTATTTT.